What follows are 25 T cell receptor beta chains derived from one specimen sequenced in a study of blood T cell repertoires in COVID-19. Measured with immunoSEQ multiplex PCR; TCRdb has only the in-frame clones, and not every one. Here the sample spans about 22,000 clones, approximately 88% being singletons. The specimen sequenced was peripheral blood. The receptors stem from an elderly man with active or convalescent COVID-19.

The CDR3 spells CASSPDRDSRKWEKLFF. The CDR3 nucleotides are TGCGCCAGCAGCCCCGACCGGGACTCTAGAAAGTGGGAAAAACTGTTTTTT. The chain combines TRBV5-1 with TRBJ1-4; tentatively, D is TRBD1 (5 bases). Trimming took off 4 bases at V and 8 bases at J, with 24 bases between the two ends. CDR1 and CDR2 from the germline V gene are SGHRS and YFSETQ. CDR3 size: 17 residues.

DNA of the CDR3: TGTGCCAGCAGCATGCAAGGAGGGCCCAACCACCACGAGCAGTACTTC. Its translation is CASSMQGGPNHHEQYF. V and J are TRBV7-9 and TRBJ2-7; D is possibly TRBD2 (6 bases). V was clipped by 5 bases and J by 5 bases, with 22 bases between them. From germline, CDR1 is SEHNR and CDR2 FQNEAQ (reference sequence). The CDR3 covers 16 residues.

This clone was observed a single time. The rearrangement links TRBV3-1 (or the pseudogene TRBV3-2) to TRBJ1-1, with D possibly matching TRBD1 (6 bases). The V end lost 4 bases, the J end lost 2 bases, and 11 bases lay between the germline ends. The CDR3 loop spans 14 amino acids. Germline CDR1 LGHDT, CDR2 YNNKEL (reference sequence). CDR3 sequence: CASSPMDRNTEAFF. DNA for the CDR3: TGTGCCAGCAGCCCGATGGACAGAAACACTGAAGCTTTCTTT.

The chain combines TRBV7-6 with TRBJ2-3; 15 nucleotides line up with TRBD2. The germline V gene encodes CDR1 SGHVS and CDR2 FNYEAQ. V shed 4 bases, J shed 0 bases, and the junction held 5 bases outside the gene matches. The CDR3 loop spans 18 amino acids. The CDR3 DNA is TGTGCCAGCAGCTCCGGGACTAGCGGGGGGTACAGCACAGATACGCAGTATTTT. Translation: CASSSGTSGGYSTDTQYF.

This clone was found a few times. J is TRBJ2-1 and V is TRBV6-1; the match to TRBD2 covers 8 bases. The germline gives CDR1 MNHNS, CDR2 SASEGT. Trimming removed 2 bases from V and 4 bases from J; junction bases left unmatched: 4. The CDR3 is 15 amino acids. This CDR3 reads CASSEYGGGYNEQFF. The CDR3 coding sequence is TGTGCCAGCAGTGAATACGGGGGGGGGTACAATGAGCAGTTCTTC.

V usage is TRBV6-4 and J usage is TRBJ2-3; 7 bases fit TRBD1. V shed 2 bases, J shed 1 base, and the junction held 0 bases outside the gene matches. Germline V gene lookup returns CDR1 MRHNA and CDR2 SNTAGT. The CDR3 has 14 residues. The CDR3 bases are TGTGCCAGCAGTGACGGACAGGGCACAGATACGCAGTATTTT. It encodes CASSDGQGTDTQYF.

This chain connects TRBV5-6 to TRBJ2-3; no clear D. This CDR3 spans 14 amino acids. Trimming removed 7 bases at V and 2 bases at J, with 14 bases between. Germline V gene lookup returns CDR1 SGHDT and CDR2 YYEEEE. CDR3 in DNA: TGTGCCAGCCGAACAACGAAAAACACAGATACGCAGTATTTT. It is translated as CASRTTKNTDTQYF.

This rearrangement joins TRBV5-4 to TRBJ2-7; 7 bases align to TRBD2. This CDR3 contains 15 residues. CDR1 is SGHNT and CDR2 is YYREEE in the germline V gene (reference sequence). Trimming at V came to 2 bases and at J to 0 bases, leaving 5 bases not matched to a gene. Here the CDR3 reads CASSLSAGFSYEQYF. Here the CDR3 DNA reads TGTGCCAGCAGCTTATCAGCGGGATTCTCCTACGAGCAGTACTTC.

The chain carries TRBV6-1 and TRBJ1-2, with TRBD1 matching over 7 bases. The J segment lost 3 bases and the V segment lost 1 base, leaving 2 bases of the junction unmatched. CDR1 MNHNS and CDR2 SASEGT come from the germline V gene. The length of the CDR3 is 14 residues. The CDR3: CASSEGDRYYGYTF. The CDR3 nucleotides read TGTGCCAGCAGTGAAGGGGACAGATACTATGGCTACACCTTC.

The chain employs TRBV5-6 and TRBJ2-3; TRBD1 is a possible D gene (6 bases). The CDR3 contains 13 residues. Deletions cut 4 bases from V and 2 bases from J, with 8 bases between. Germline CDR1 reads SGHDT; CDR2 reads YYEEEE. The CDR3 region has the DNA TGTGCCAGCAGCAGGGACATCACAGATACGCAGTATTTT. The encoded protein is CASSRDITDTQYF.

The rearrangement links TRBV27 to TRBJ2-7; D is perhaps TRBD2 (6 bases). CDR3 length equals 15 residues. Germline CDR1 MNHEY, CDR2 SMNVEV (reference sequence). V was pared by 3 bases and J by 2 bases, with 14 bases between. The CDR3 loop reads CASSFRGTSPYEQYF. The CDR3 nucleotides read TGTGCCAGCAGTTTTCGGGGGACCTCCCCCTACGAGCAGTACTTC.

This chain connects TRBV7-2 to TRBJ2-1; D perhaps matches TRBD2 (6 bases). Deletions cut 5 bases from V and 1 base from J, with 15 bases between. Germline V gene sequence: CDR1 SGHTA, CDR2 FQGNSA. The CDR3 contains 16 residues. CDR3 loop: CASSDHGRRSYNEQFF. The CDR3 coding sequence is TGTGCCAGCAGCGACCACGGGAGAAGATCCTACAATGAGCAGTTCTTC.

CDR3 bases: TGTGCCAGCAGTTCCCTCCGCAGGGGGCAAACTAATGAAAAACTGTTTTTT. It is translated as CASSSLRRGQTNEKLFF. The chain uses TRBV28 and TRBJ1-4; 8 bases line up with TRBD1. The CDR3 is 17 amino acids. Germline CDR1 MDHEN, CDR2 SYDVKM. Trimming cost V 4 bases and J 1 base; bases outside gene matches: 8.

CDR3 amino acids: CASSPRDSLNTEAFF. The CDR3 region has the DNA TGTGCCAGCAGCCCCCGGGACAGCTTGAACACTGAAGCTTTCTTT. The V gene is TRBV7-9, the J gene TRBJ1-1; 7 bases map to TRBD1. Per the germline V gene, CDR1 is SEHNR and CDR2 is FQNEAQ (reference sequence). The CDR3 has 15 residues. Losses at the gene ends were 5 bases for V and 0 bases for J; bases not matched to a gene: 6.

The V gene is TRBV18, the J gene TRBJ2-1; 8 bases map to TRBD1. The CDR3 contains 13 residues. Trimming at V came to 6 bases and at J to 10 bases, leaving 8 bases not matched to a gene. The germline V gene has CDR1 KGHSH and CDR2 LQKENI. The chain's CDR3 is CASSPGQGEEQFF. The CDR3 region has the DNA TGTGCCAGCTCCCCTGGACAGGGCGAAGAGCAGTTCTTC.

This chain connects TRBV12-3 or TRBV12-4 to TRBJ1-2; possibly TRBD1 for D (6 bases). V shed 3 bases and J shed 13 bases, with 18 bases lying between them. The CDR3 runs to 13 residues. The CDR3 bases are TGTGCCAGCAGTTTCCTCGACAGGCTGAAGATCACCTTC. Protein: CASSFLDRLKITF.

The chain is built from TRBV30 and TRBJ2-2; TRBD2 matches 14 bases. V shed 3 bases and J 4 bases; nucleotides not matched to a gene: 7. This CDR3 is built from 17 residues. Looked up from germline, CDR1 is GTSNPN and CDR2 is SVGIG (reference sequence). The CDR3 nucleotides are TGTGCCTGGAGCCGTGGACTAGCGGGAGGTAGCACCGGGGAGCTGTTTTTT. This encodes CAWSRGLAGGSTGELFF.

The V and J genes are TRBV5-6 and TRBJ1-1; D ambiguous. This CDR3 region has 12 residues. Germline loops: CDR1 SGHDT, CDR2 YYEEEE. V lost 0 bases to trimming and J lost 10 bases, with 10 bases between them. The CDR3 DNA follows: TGTGCCAGCAGCTTGGTCCCCACAAGAGCTTTCTTT. Its protein product is CASSLVPTRAFF. Based on the CDR3 plus reference TRBV5-6 and TRBJ1-1, the full variable domain is DAGVTQSPTHLIKTRGQQVTLRCSPKSGHDTVSWYQQALGQGPQFIFQYYEEEERQRGNFPDRFSGHQFPNYSSELNVNALLLGDSALYLCASSLVPTRAFFGQGTRLTVV.

V usage is TRBV6-1 and J usage is TRBJ2-7; the D gene is possibly TRBD2 (5 bases). The germline V and J ends were trimmed by 2 bases and 2 bases, with 10 bases remaining between them. The CDR3 extends over 14 amino acids. Germline CDR1 and CDR2: MNHNS and SASEGT. The CDR3 sequence: CASSERGYAYEQYF. In DNA form, the CDR3 reads TGTGCCAGCAGTGAACGGGGATACGCCTACGAGCAGTACTTC.

The chain couples TRBV5-4 to TRBJ1-1; the D gene is possibly TRBD1 (5 bases). The CDR3 is made up of 14 amino acids. Trimming stripped 9 bases from V and 2 bases from J, with 17 bases between. Germline CDR1 SGHNT, CDR2 YYREEE (reference sequence). The CDR3 spells CATKVQDANTEAFF. In nucleotides, the CDR3 is TGTGCCACTAAAGTACAGGACGCTAACACTGAAGCTTTCTTT.

The J gene is TRBJ2-7, the V gene TRBV19; a weak D match, TRBD1 (6 bases). Germline V gene lookup returns CDR1 LNHDA and CDR2 SQIVND (reference sequence). CDR3 length: 15 amino acids. The V end was cut by 6 bases, the J end by 6 bases, with 21 bases between. The CDR3 protein is CASSQGQRGAGEQYF. CDR3 DNA: TGTGCCAGTAGCCAGGGACAACGAGGCGCCGGCGAGCAGTACTTC.

The chain uses TRBV7-9 and TRBJ1-1, with D perhaps matching TRBD1 (5 bases). Deletions cut 4 bases from V and 1 base from J, with 10 bases between. This CDR3 is built from 14 residues. Germline CDR1 reads SEHNR; CDR2 reads FQNEAQ (reference sequence). CDR3 protein: CASSSRDENTEAFF. Written as DNA, the CDR3 is TGTGCCAGCAGCTCGCGGGACGAGAACACTGAAGCTTTCTTT.

This clone was counted a single time. The V and J genes are TRBV5-3 and TRBJ1-3; 11 bases match TRBD1. TRBV5-3 is placed among ORFs of uncertain function. The CDR3 totals 17 residues. The V segment lost 8 bases and the J segment 0 bases; nucleotides outside the gene matches: 10. This chain's CDR3 is CASRDRGFYLSGNTIYF. The CDR3, as DNA: TGTGCCAGCCGGGACAGGGGGTTCTACCTCTCTGGAAACACCATATATTTT.

The V and J genes are TRBV11-2 and TRBJ2-3; maybe TRBD2 (5 bases). This CDR3 is built from 15 residues. Germline CDR1 and CDR2: SGHAT and FQNNGV. The germline V and J ends were trimmed by 5 bases and 4 bases, with 16 bases remaining between them. The CDR3 spells CASSPDGGQADTQYF. CDR3 bases: TGTGCCAGCAGCCCGGACGGCGGGCAAGCAGATACGCAGTATTTT.

CDR3: CASSYKRTGGSYEQYF. The CDR3 DNA reads TGTGCCAGCAGTTACAAACGGACAGGGGGCTCATACGAGCAGTACTTC. V is TRBV6-6 and J is TRBJ2-7; 11 bases fit TRBD1. Germline values: CDR1 MNHNY, CDR2 SVGAGI (reference sequence). V lost 2 bases and J lost 4; bases outside the gene matches: 7. This CDR3 comprises 16 residues.